One and the same sample provided the 22 T cell receptor beta chains below, sequenced in a study of T-cell memory formation after mild COVID-19 listed by TCRdb under 2021. Receptor amplification or capture employed 5' RACE. Instrument used: Illumina NovaSeq 6000. TCRdb reprocessed the public reads (quality trimming at Q25 with fastp, clone calling with MiXCR) and kept in-frame beta chains. Under each unique CDR3 protein, matching rows form one entry showing the most common genes and DNA. The sample table lists around 340,000 distinct CDR3 sequences, under 15% of them with a count of one. 20% to 25% of the sample is taken by the ten largest. The sample comprised PBMCs or a T cell subset sorted from them (not recorded which). Receptor source: a man between 18 and 35 years old who had mild COVID-19 (a few samples of this study predate the infection). The sample titles of this study are shuffled in the database, so cell type and time point are left out; the donor was told from shared clones.

In its sample, this clonotype was seen many times. The V gene is TRBV12-3 or TRBV12-4, the J gene TRBJ1-1; D is unresolved. Trimming shortened V by 3 bases and J by 5 bases, and 4 bases separated the two germline ends. The length of the CDR3 is 11 residues. CDR3 nucleotides: TGTGCCAGCAGTTTTAGTACTGAAGCTTTCTTT. Protein: CASSFSTEAFF.

This clonotype came up a few times. The chain links TRBV6-6 to TRBJ1-2; 12 positions agree with TRBD1. With 2 bases clipped from V and 8 bases from J, the junction kept 3 bases outside the gene matches. CDR1 is MNHNY and CDR2 is SVGAGI in the germline V gene (reference sequence). This CDR3 contains 14 residues. CDR3 residues: CASSYGTGGRGYTF. The CDR3 region has the DNA TGTGCCAGCAGTTACGGGACAGGGGGCCGGGGCTACACCTTC.

Only a few counts were recorded for this clonotype. The gene calls are TRBV7-9 and TRBJ2-3, with 12 positions matching TRBD2. The length of the CDR3 is 16 residues. Germline lookup yields CDR1 SEHNR and CDR2 FQNEAQ (reference sequence). J lost 3 bases, V lost 5 bases, and 6 bases had no gene match. The CDR3 reads CASSPRLAGVTDTQYF. CDR3 sequence (DNA): TGTGCCAGCAGCCCACGACTAGCGGGGGTAACAGATACGCAGTATTTT.

This clonotype was detected ten times or more. This rearrangement joins TRBV27 to TRBJ2-1, with 16 bases fitting TRBD2. The CDR3 is 21 amino acids. The J segment lost 6 bases and the V segment lost 4 bases, leaving 18 bases of the junction unmatched. Germline loops: CDR1 MNHEY, CDR2 SMNVEV (reference sequence). The CDR3 region has the DNA TGTGCCAGCAGTTCCTATGCCCGGGGACTAGCGGGGGGGCAAGGGCGCAATGAGCAGTTCTTC. This sequence encodes CASSSYARGLAGGQGRNEQFF.

This clonotype came up a few times. V and J are TRBV6-2 or TRBV6-3 and TRBJ2-1; 11 nucleotides agree with TRBD2. Germline loops: CDR1 MNHEY, CDR2 SVGEGT. V was pared by 5 bases and J by 3 bases, with 15 bases of the junction left unmatched. This CDR3 has 19 amino acids. The CDR3 sequence is CASSPWSPSGGPLYNEQFF. For the CDR3, the DNA is TGTGCCAGCAGTCCCTGGTCGCCTAGCGGGGGGCCCCTCTACAATGAGCAGTTCTTC.

The chain has TRBV4-2 and TRBJ1-1; tentatively, D is TRBD1 (6 bases). The CDR3 is 15 residues long. CDR1 is LGHNA, CDR2 YNFKEQ, per germline. Trimming shortened V by 2 bases and J by 8 bases, and 18 bases separated the two germline ends. The CDR3 is CASSQIGTISPEAFF. The CDR3 coding sequence is TGTGCCAGCAGCCAAATCGGGACAATTTCCCCCGAAGCTTTCTTT.

This chain uses TRBV27 with TRBJ2-7, with 9 bases that match TRBD2. Germline trimming cut 5 bases from V and 3 bases from J; bases unmatched to any gene: 8. The CDR3 is 15 amino acids. Germline V gene data show CDR1 as MNHEY and CDR2 as SMNVEV (reference sequence). The CDR3 DNA follows: TGTGCCAGCAGTCTTTTGCGGGGGGGCCGCTACGAGCAGTACTTC. This sequence encodes CASSLLRGGRYEQYF.

This clonotype was picked up a small number of times. The chain employs TRBV7-9 and TRBJ1-4; possibly TRBD1 for D (5 bases). Germline V gives CDR1 SEHNR, CDR2 FQNEAQ (reference sequence). The CDR3 length is 14 residues. Between the trimmed V and J ends, which lost 5 bases and 4 bases, there was a span of 11 bases. CDR3 bases: TGTGCCAGCAGCCAAGCAGGGATTAATGAAAAACTGTTTTTT. Protein sequence: CASSQAGINEKLFF.

This clonotype showed up just a few times. The chain joins TRBV6-6 to TRBJ2-3, with D perhaps matching TRBD2 (6 bases). V shed 1 base and J shed 1 base, with 21 bases lying between them. The germline gives CDR1 MNHNY, CDR2 SVGAGI (reference sequence). The CDR3 sequence is 19 residues long. As DNA, the CDR3 is TGTGCCAGCAGTTACTTTGCCGGAGGTGGGGGGACCGGCACAGATACGCAGTATTTT. It encodes CASSYFAGGGGTGTDTQYF.

The chain couples TRBV4-3 to TRBJ1-5, with D possibly TRBD1 on 5 matching bases. V was shortened by 0 bases and J by 3 bases, with 12 bases between the two germline ends. This CDR3 is built from 16 residues. Germline V gene data show CDR1 as LGHNA and CDR2 as YSLEER. The CDR3 is CASSQDTGRFNQPQHF. In DNA, the CDR3 is TGCGCCAGCAGCCAAGATACGGGACGGTTCAATCAGCCCCAGCATTTT.

This chain joins TRBV27 and TRBJ1-5; D gene ambiguous. This CDR3 has 15 amino acids. Germline CDR1 is MNHEY and CDR2 is SMNVEV (reference sequence). V lost 5 bases and J lost 7, with 18 bases in between. CDR3 DNA: TGTGCCAGCAGTCCAGGACGGGCGTATGACCAGCCCCAGCATTTT. Encoded protein: CASSPGRAYDQPQHF.

This clonotype was counted only a few times. The chain carries TRBV9 and TRBJ2-2, with D unclear. Germline V gives CDR1 SGDLS, CDR2 YYNGEE. Trimming removed 2 bases at V and 7 bases at J, with 3 bases between. The CDR3 contains 11 residues. In DNA, the CDR3 is TGTGCCAGCAGCGTTGGCGGGGAGCTGTTTTTT. It translates to CASSVGGELFF. The full variable domain, in which reference TRBV9 and TRBJ2-2 provide the parts outside the CDR3, is DSGVTQTPKHLITATGQRVTLRCSPRSGDLSVYWYQQSLDQGLQFLIQYYNGEERAKGNILERFSAQQFPDLHSELNLSSLELGDSALYFCASSVGGELFFGEGSRLTVL.

This clonotype showed up just a few times. The chain carries TRBV6-2 or TRBV6-3 and TRBJ2-5; TRBD1 is a possible D gene (7 bases). This CDR3 contains 14 residues. CDR1 and CDR2 (germline): MNHEY, SVGEGT. With 5 bases removed from V and 6 bases from J, the gap between germline ends came to 16 bases. CDR3 protein: CASSHPGGLKTQYF. DNA of the CDR3: TGTGCCAGCAGTCACCCAGGGGGGCTGAAGACCCAGTACTTC.

The chain carries TRBV11-2 and TRBJ2-1; 9 bases align to TRBD2. Germline assignment: CDR1 SGHAT and CDR2 FQNNGV. Germline trimming cut 5 bases from V and 7 bases from J; bases unmatched to any gene: 6. The CDR3 is 14 residues long. DNA of the CDR3: TGTGCCAGCAGCCGGGGACTAGCCGCAAATGAGCAGTTCTTC. Its translation: CASSRGLAANEQFF.

This clonotype was seen a few times. The chain combines TRBV7-2 with TRBJ1-6; tentatively, D is TRBD1 (6 bases). The CDR3 spans 15 residues. Germline lookup yields CDR1 SGHTA and CDR2 FQGNSA. V was cut by 1 base and J by 14 bases, with 18 bases left in between. The CDR3 DNA follows: TGTGCCAGCAGCTTAGAGGGGGTTGGTACTCAGGCCCTCCACTTT. This sequence encodes CASSLEGVGTQALHF.

J is TRBJ2-7 and V is TRBV10-2; D remains unclear. Germline V gives CDR1 WSHSY, CDR2 SAAADI. Deletions cut 6 bases from V and 0 bases from J, with 9 bases between. CDR3 length equals 13 residues. The CDR3 region has the DNA TGCGCCAGCAGACTCAGCCGCTCCTACGAGCAGTACTTC. Translated, it gives CASRLSRSYEQYF.

The chain couples TRBV6-6 to TRBJ2-1; D tentatively reads TRBD1 or TRBD2 (5 bases each). V shed 2 bases and J shed 0 bases, with 11 bases lying between them. The CDR3 contains 16 residues. Germline lookup yields CDR1 MNHNY and CDR2 SVGAGI (reference sequence). Here the CDR3 DNA reads TGTGCCAGCAGTTACCAAGCAGGGAGCTCCTACAATGAGCAGTTCTTC. Amino acid sequence: CASSYQAGSSYNEQFF.

The table lists this clonotype with a few counts. V is TRBV7-3 and J is TRBJ2-7; 7 bases agree with TRBD2. CDR3 length: 14 residues. Germline CDR1 SGHTA, CDR2 FQGTGA. J gave up 0 bases and V 4 bases, and 3 bases lay outside the gene matches. The CDR3 DNA reads TGTGCCAGCAGCTCCGGGGGGAGCTCCTACGAGCAGTACTTC. Translation: CASSSGGSSYEQYF. The full variable domain, completed using reference TRBV7-3 and TRBJ2-7, is GAGVSQTPSNKVTEKGKYVELRCDPISGHTALYWYRQSLGQGPEFLIYFQGTGAADDSGLPNDRFFAVRPEGSVSTLKIQRTERGDSAVYLCASSSGGSSYEQYFGPGTRLTVT.

V gene TRBV4-2 combines with J gene TRBJ2-5, with 11 bases matching TRBD2. The CDR3 contains 16 residues. Per the germline V gene, CDR1 is LGHNA and CDR2 is YNFKEQ. V lost 4 bases, J lost 5 bases, and 9 bases stayed unmatched. The CDR3 loop reads CASSPQTLAGGETQYF. Written as DNA, the CDR3 is TGTGCCAGCAGCCCGCAAACCCTAGCGGGGGGCGAGACCCAGTACTTC.

The genes are TRBV9 and TRBJ2-2; 8 positions match TRBD2. The ends lost 5 bases at V and 1 base at J; junction bases unmatched: 13. From germline, CDR1 is SGDLS and CDR2 YYNGEE. This CDR3 region has 18 residues. CDR3 bases: TGTGCCAGCAGGCCGGGTGCCGGCGGGGGGATGAACACCGGGGAGCTGTTTTTT. Protein sequence: CASRPGAGGGMNTGELFF. Full variable domain (remainder filled in from reference TRBV9 and TRBJ2-2): DSGVTQTPKHLITATGQRVTLRCSPRSGDLSVYWYQQSLDQGLQFLIQYYNGEERAKGNILERFSAQQFPDLHSELNLSSLELGDSALYFCASRPGAGGGMNTGELFFGEGSRLTVL.

This clonotype appeared many times. This chain joins TRBV29-1 and TRBJ2-1; 9 nucleotides match TRBD1. With V trimmed by 1 base and J by 7 bases, 8 bases remained unmatched. Germline V gene lookup returns CDR1 SQVTM and CDR2 ANQGSEA. This CDR3 has 15 residues. The CDR3 sequence is CSVEGGTGTLNEQFF. Here the CDR3 DNA reads TGCAGCGTTGAAGGTGGGACAGGGACCTTGAATGAGCAGTTCTTC.

The chain carries TRBV29-1 and TRBJ2-2, with TRBD2 identical over 15 bases. The CDR3 length is 15 residues. V dropped 4 bases and J dropped 7; count of bases not matched to a gene: 4. Germline loops: CDR1 SQVTM, CDR2 ANQGSEA. This CDR3 is CSVVGLAGGIGELFF. CDR3 DNA sequence: TGCAGCGTTGTAGGACTAGCGGGGGGGATCGGGGAGCTGTTTTTT.